The 9 T cell receptor beta chains reported below all come from one sample, sequenced in a study of T cell repertoires in cytomegalovirus infection. TCRdb fed the reads into MiXCR, producing one record per CDR3 protein. Of some 200,000 distinct CDR3 sequences listed, 8% to 10% are singletons. Sequenced sample: PBMCs. These receptors all stem from a human donor in good health (CMV status not recorded). Some clones in this sample may be carry-over from other donors' samples.

The table lists this clonotype with a few counts. The chain uses TRBV20-1 and TRBJ2-4; D uncertain. Trimming removed 3 bases from V and 0 bases from J, with 3 bases in between. The germline V gene has CDR1 DFQATT and CDR2 SNEGSKA (reference sequence). This CDR3 has 12 residues. CDR3: CSARAAKNIQYF. In nucleotides, the CDR3 is TGCAGTGCTAGGGCAGCCAAAAACATTCAGTACTTC.

For this clonotype: No conserved phenylalanine or tryptophan ends this CDR3, so it is likely a read error. The V call is TRBV28, the J call TRBJ2-7, with 15 nucleotides matching TRBD2. The CDR3 loop spans 19 amino acids. The V gene end was trimmed by 6 bases and the J gene end by 4 bases; junction bases not matched to a gene: 16. Germline CDR1 is MDHEN and CDR2 is SYDVKM. The CDR3 sequence is CASRRTGLAGGGGLYEQYL. CDR3 nucleotide sequence: TGTGCCAGCAGGCGAACCGGACTAGCGGGGGGGGGGGGGTTATACGAGCAGTACTTG.

About this clonotype itself: This may be a read error: a much more frequent sequence differs by one nucleotide. The chain joins TRBV4-1 to TRBJ2-1; TRBD2 matches 7 bases. CDR1 and CDR2 (germline): MGHRA, YSYEKL. The CDR3 contains 16 residues. CDR3 in amino acids: CASSQEPSGSYNGQFF. The CDR3, as DNA: TGTGCCAGCAGCCAAGAGCCTAGCGGCTCCTACAATGGGCAGTTCTTC.

This clonotype was recorded many times. The V gene is TRBV7-9, the J gene TRBJ2-1, with D unclear. The CDR3 length is 12 residues. The V and J ends lost 1 base and 9 bases respectively, with 7 bases between them. Germline CDR1 reads SEHNR; CDR2 reads FQNEAQ (reference sequence). The CDR3 region has the DNA TGTGCCAGCAGCTTAGATTGGGGTGAGCAGTTCTTC. Translation: CASSLDWGEQFF.

This clonotype was observed a handful of times. The V gene is TRBV9, the J gene TRBJ1-2; TRBD1 aligns across 7 bases. V was pared by 4 bases and J by 7 bases, with 7 bases of the junction left unmatched. In germline, CDR1 is SGDLS, CDR2 YYNGEE. The CDR3 length is 13 residues. The CDR3 reads CASSSQGYGGYTF. CDR3 nucleotide sequence: TGTGCCAGCAGCTCACAGGGGTATGGTGGCTACACCTTC.

This clonotype has at least ten counts. V usage is TRBV5-5 and J usage is TRBJ2-7; the match to TRBD1 covers 7 bases. CDR1 SGHKS and CDR2 YYEKEE come from the germline V gene (reference sequence). V dropped 3 bases and J dropped 3; count of bases not matched to a gene: 3. This CDR3 spans 13 amino acids. The CDR3 nucleotides are TGTGCCAGCAGCTATGGGACAGACTACGAGCAGTACTTC. Protein product: CASSYGTDYEQYF. The full variable domain, rest sourced from reference TRBV5-5 and TRBJ2-7, is DAGVTQSPTHLIKTRGQQVTLRCSPISGHKSVSWYQQVLGQGPQFIFQYYEKEERGRGNFPDRFSARQFPNYSSELNVNALLLGDSALYLCASSYGTDYEQYFGPGTRLTVT.

This clonotype was counted only a few times. As DNA, the CDR3 is TGTGCCACCGTGGACAGGAGAGCCTCCTACGAGCAGTACTTC. Its translation is CATVDRRASYEQYF. The gene calls are TRBV10-3 and TRBJ2-7; 7 bases match TRBD1. V lost 10 bases and J lost 0; bases outside the gene matches: 9. The CDR3 runs 14 residues. Germline lookup yields CDR1 ENHRY and CDR2 SYGVKD.

This clonotype was recorded many times. In DNA, the CDR3 is TGTGCCAGCAGGCGGGGAGTTACAGGGGAATCAACAGATACGCAGTATTTT. Residues: CASRRGVTGESTDTQYF. The J gene is TRBJ2-3, the V gene TRBV12-3 or TRBV12-4, with D possibly matching TRBD1 (7 bases). V lost 6 bases and J lost 3, with 22 bases in between. CDR3 length: 17 residues.

There are many counts of this clonotype. The chain recombines TRBV7-2 with TRBJ1-5, with D possibly TRBD1 on 6 matching bases. The germline V gene has CDR1 SGHTA and CDR2 FQGNSA. The CDR3 covers 14 residues. V lost 7 bases and J lost 5, with 15 bases in between. In DNA form, the CDR3 reads TGTGCCAGCATGGGGGGGGGGCTGTATCAGCCCCAGCATTTT. Translated: CASMGGGLYQPQHF. Combining the CDR3 with reference TRBV7-2 and TRBJ1-5 gives the whole variable domain GAGVSQSPSNKVTEKGKDVELRCDPISGHTALYWYRQSLGQGLEFLIYFQGNSAPDKSGLPSDRFSAERTGGSVSTLTIQRTQQEDSAVYLCASMGGGLYQPQHFGDGTRLSIL.